Below, 10 T cell receptor beta chains from the same sample are listed, as sequenced in a study of control samples from healthy donors and cancer patients. TCRdb keeps only in-frame clones here, not all; method: immunoSEQ multiplex PCR. This repertoire shows approximately 150,000 clones, almost 90% found once; its top ten account for 1.5% to 2%. What was sequenced was blood. Receptors were obtained from a man younger than 35 in good health.

The CDR3 sequence: CASSQGDETSSYEQYF. CDR3 in DNA: TGTGCCAGCAGCCAAGGGGACGAAACTTCCTCCTACGAGCAGTACTTC. The V and J genes are TRBV4-2 and TRBJ2-7; D assignment may be TRBD1 or TRBD2 (5 bases each). Trimming removed 1 base at V and 0 bases at J, with 13 bases between. The CDR3 is 16 residues long. Germline assignment: CDR1 LGHNA and CDR2 YNFKEQ.

The gene calls are TRBV28 and TRBJ2-7; perhaps TRBD2 as D (5 bases). Germline V gene data show CDR1 as MDHEN and CDR2 as SYDVKM. Trimming removed 3 bases at V and 4 bases at J, with 13 bases between. The CDR3 has 14 amino acids. CDR3 protein: CASSFRGNPYEQYF. CDR3 nucleotides: TGTGCCAGCAGTTTTCGAGGGAACCCGTACGAGCAGTACTTC.

The chain links TRBV28 to TRBJ2-5; TRBD2 agrees at 7 bases. The CDR3 sequence is 13 residues long. Germline-derived CDR1 and CDR2 are MDHEN and SYDVKM. Trimming at V came to 2 bases and at J to 5 bases, leaving 2 bases not matched to a gene. CDR3 nucleotides: TGTGCCAGCAGTTTAGGGGGGGAGGAGACCCAGTACTTC. This gives the protein CASSLGGEETQYF.

The J gene is TRBJ1-2, the V gene TRBV30; the D is unclear. V lost 3 bases, J lost 4 bases, and 21 bases lay in between. The CDR3 has 16 residues. Germline V gene sequence: CDR1 GTSNPN, CDR2 SVGIG (reference sequence). DNA of the CDR3: TGTGCCTGGAGCGACTCAGCCAGGCCCCTCTTCTATGGCTACACCTTC. Translating it yields CAWSDSARPLFYGYTF.

The chain combines TRBV24-1 with TRBJ1-1; unclear D gene. This CDR3 contains 15 residues. V dropped 1 base and J dropped 4 bases, with 12 bases sitting between them. CDR1 and CDR2 (germline): KGHDR, SFDVKD. The CDR3 region is CATSDFSYLPTEAFF. The CDR3 DNA follows: TGTGCCACCAGTGATTTTAGCTATTTGCCCACTGAAGCTTTCTTT.

The genes are TRBV9 and TRBJ2-1, with TRBD2 identical over 8 bases. V lost 0 bases, J lost 7 bases, and 6 bases stayed unmatched. Looked up from germline, CDR1 is SGDLS and CDR2 is YYNGEE. The CDR3 spans 15 residues. The CDR3 protein is CASSVVNGGANEQFF. For the CDR3, the DNA is TGTGCCAGCAGCGTAGTAAACGGGGGGGCGAATGAGCAGTTCTTC.

The chain employs TRBV30 and TRBJ1-1; no reliable D call. The CDR3 has 13 amino acids. Germline V gene sequence: CDR1 GTSNPN, CDR2 SVGIG (reference sequence). Trimming cost V 5 bases and J 1 base, with 11 bases left between them. The CDR3 region is CAWDWGGNTEAFF. As DNA, the CDR3 is TGTGCCTGGGATTGGGGAGGGAACACTGAAGCTTTCTTT.

The chain recombines TRBV7-8 with TRBJ2-7; 7 nucleotides agree with TRBD2. With 2 bases clipped from V and 0 bases from J, the junction kept 7 bases outside the gene matches. The length of the CDR3 is 16 residues. Per the germline V gene, CDR1 is SGHVS and CDR2 is FQNEAQ. The DNA for the CDR3 is TGTGCCAGCAGCTTATATGGGACTACATTCTCCTACGAGCAGTACTTC. This gives the protein CASSLYGTTFSYEQYF.

The V call is TRBV30, the J call TRBJ2-7; 11 bases fit TRBD1. The CDR3 has 14 amino acids. V dropped 8 bases and J dropped 0; count of bases not matched to a gene: 6. Germline V lookup: CDR1 GTSNPN, CDR2 SVGIG (reference sequence). DNA for the CDR3: TGTGCCCGAAGGGGACAGGGGGGCTCCTACGAGCAGTACTTC. Amino acids: CARRGQGGSYEQYF.

The V call is TRBV9, the J call TRBJ1-6; perhaps TRBD1 as D (5 bases). CDR1 is SGDLS, CDR2 YYNGEE, per germline. This CDR3 is 14 amino acids long. Trimming cost V 0 bases and J 6 bases, with 7 bases left between them. The CDR3 DNA is TGTGCCAGCAGCGTAGGTGGGGGTAATTCACCCCTCCACTTT. Encoded protein: CASSVGGGNSPLHF. The full variable domain, completed using reference TRBV9 and TRBJ1-6, is DSGVTQTPKHLITATGQRVTLRCSPRSGDLSVYWYQQSLDQGLQFLIQYYNGEERAKGNILERFSAQQFPDLHSELNLSSLELGDSALYFCASSVGGGNSPLHFGNGTRLTVT.